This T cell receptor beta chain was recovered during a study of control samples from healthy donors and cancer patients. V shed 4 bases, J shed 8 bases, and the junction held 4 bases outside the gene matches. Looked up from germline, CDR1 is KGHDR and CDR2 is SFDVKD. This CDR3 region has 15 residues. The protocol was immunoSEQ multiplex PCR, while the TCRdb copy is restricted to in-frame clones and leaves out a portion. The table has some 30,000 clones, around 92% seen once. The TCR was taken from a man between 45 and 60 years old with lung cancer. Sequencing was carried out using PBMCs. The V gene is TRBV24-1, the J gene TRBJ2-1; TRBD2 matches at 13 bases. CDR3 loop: CATSDPGLAGDEQFF. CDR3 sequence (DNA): TGTGCCACCAGTGACCCCGGACTAGCGGGGGATGAGCAGTTCTTC.